Sequencing of this T cell receptor (beta chain) was carried out in a study of T-cell memory formation after mild COVID-19. General study findings and limits: There was no confirmation that second-wave clones peaking on day 37 were SARS-CoV-2 specific. Within pre-infection memory, some responding clones were found, suggesting cross-reactive memory joined. Clones that got smaller from day 15 to 85 had even CD4/CD8, while clones growing later tipped toward CD4+.

It was 5'RACE with constant-segment primers that produced the TCR alpha and TCR beta cDNA libraries, which carried sample barcodes and UMIs. Via MiXCR, TCRdb re-called the 5' RACE reads, giving one row per CDR3 protein. The table lists some 350,000 distinct CDR3 sequences, 15% of them singletons, with 20% to 25% in the top ten. This CDR3 is 11 amino acids long. The germline V and J ends were trimmed by 7 bases and 4 bases, with 7 bases remaining between them. A note on this clonotype: The antigen is not known.

The sample consisted of PBMCs or a T cell subset sorted from them (not recorded which). This sequence originates from a man aged 18 to 35 who had mild COVID-19 (a few samples of this study predate the infection). Cell type and time point are not known. The rearrangement joins TRBV12-3 or TRBV12-4 to TRBJ1-1; D is unclear. The CDR3 DNA follows: TGTGCCAGCAACGAAGGCACTGAAGCTTTCTTT. It translates to CASNEGTEAFF.